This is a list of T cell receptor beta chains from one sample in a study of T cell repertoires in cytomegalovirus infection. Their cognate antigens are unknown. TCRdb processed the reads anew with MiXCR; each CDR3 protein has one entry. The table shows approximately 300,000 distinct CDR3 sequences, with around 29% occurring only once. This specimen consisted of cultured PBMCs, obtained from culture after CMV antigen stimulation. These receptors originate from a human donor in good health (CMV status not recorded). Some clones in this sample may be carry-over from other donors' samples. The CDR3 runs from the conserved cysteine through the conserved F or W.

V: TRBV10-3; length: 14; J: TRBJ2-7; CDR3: CAIGGGDRTYEQYF
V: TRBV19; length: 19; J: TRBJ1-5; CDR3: CASSLSPGPPDYSNQPQHF
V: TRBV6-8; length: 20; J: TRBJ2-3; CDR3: CASSSFRDRQNLTRTDTQYF
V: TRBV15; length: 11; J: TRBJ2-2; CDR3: CATSDTGELFF
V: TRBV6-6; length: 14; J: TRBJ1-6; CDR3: CASWGIGYNSPLHF
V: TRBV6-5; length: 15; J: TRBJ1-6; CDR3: CASSYSDRVNSPLHF
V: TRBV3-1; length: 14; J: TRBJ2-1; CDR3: CASSQEGAINEQFF
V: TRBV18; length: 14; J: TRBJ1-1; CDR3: CASSPFKGGTEAFF
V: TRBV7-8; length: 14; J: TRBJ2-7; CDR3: CATQLGRSSYEQYF
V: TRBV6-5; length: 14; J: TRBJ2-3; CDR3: CASISSGSTDTQYF
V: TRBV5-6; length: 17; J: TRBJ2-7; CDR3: CASSRGKRQRGIYEQYF
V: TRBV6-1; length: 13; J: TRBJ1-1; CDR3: CASSKQMNTEAFF
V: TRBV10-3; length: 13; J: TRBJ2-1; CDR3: CATLGQGGNEQFF
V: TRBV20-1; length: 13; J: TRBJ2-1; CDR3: CSAPTGNYNEQFF
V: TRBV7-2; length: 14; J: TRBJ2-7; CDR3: CASSLSGGSYEQYF
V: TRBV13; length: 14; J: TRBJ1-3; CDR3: CASGRDRGWNTIYF
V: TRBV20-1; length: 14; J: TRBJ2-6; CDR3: CSATGASGANVLTF
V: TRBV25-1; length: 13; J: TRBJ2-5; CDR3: CASSDYFQETQYF
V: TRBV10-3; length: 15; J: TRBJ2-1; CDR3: CAISEDADINNEPFF
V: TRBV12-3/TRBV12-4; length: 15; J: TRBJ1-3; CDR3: CASRDRQTSGNTIYF
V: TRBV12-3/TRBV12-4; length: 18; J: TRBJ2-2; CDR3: CASRPQNFTGLGTGELFF
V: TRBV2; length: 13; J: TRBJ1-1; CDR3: CASSMTQNTEAFF
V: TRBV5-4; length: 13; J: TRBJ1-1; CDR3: CASPQIENTEAFF
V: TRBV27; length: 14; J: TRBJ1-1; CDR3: CASSPIRGLTEAFF
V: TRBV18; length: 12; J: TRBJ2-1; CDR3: CASSPQGNEQFF
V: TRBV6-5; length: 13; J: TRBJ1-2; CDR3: CASSPGGGGGYTF
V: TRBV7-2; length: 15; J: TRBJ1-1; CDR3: CASSLVPGLWAEAFF
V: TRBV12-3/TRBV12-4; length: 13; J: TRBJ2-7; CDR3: CASSRGLVYEQYF
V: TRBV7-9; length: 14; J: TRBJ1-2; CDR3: CASSLGLPNYGYTF
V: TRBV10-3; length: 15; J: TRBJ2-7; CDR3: CAISDDGIPLREQYF
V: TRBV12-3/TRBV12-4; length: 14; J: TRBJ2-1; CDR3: CASSWTSGPNEQFF
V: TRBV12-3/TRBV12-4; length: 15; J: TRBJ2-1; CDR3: CASSPPGLAGDEQFF
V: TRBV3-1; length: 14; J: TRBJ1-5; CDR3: CASSSGWDNQPQHF
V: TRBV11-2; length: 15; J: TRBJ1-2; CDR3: CASSSSRTGPRGYTF
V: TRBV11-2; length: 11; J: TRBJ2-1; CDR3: CASSVKVGQFF
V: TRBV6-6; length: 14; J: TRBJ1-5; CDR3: CASSYVDRGQPQHF
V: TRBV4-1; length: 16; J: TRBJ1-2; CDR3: CASSQDPRVPNYGYTF
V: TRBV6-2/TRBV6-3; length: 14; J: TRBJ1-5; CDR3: CASDLRTGVQPQHF
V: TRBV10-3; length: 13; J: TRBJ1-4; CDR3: CASRTGVLEKLFF
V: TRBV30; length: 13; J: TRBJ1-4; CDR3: CAWSRGRNEKLFF
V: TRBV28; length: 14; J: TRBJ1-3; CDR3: CASSPPSSGNTIYF
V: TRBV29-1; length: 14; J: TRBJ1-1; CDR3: CSVEAAGTALEAFF
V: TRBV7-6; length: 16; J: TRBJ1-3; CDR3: CASSPNTGHSGNTIYF
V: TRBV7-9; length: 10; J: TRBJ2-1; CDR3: CASSFNEQFF
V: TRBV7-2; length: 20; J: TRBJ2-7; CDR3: CASSLGVGIRAAGDRHEQYF
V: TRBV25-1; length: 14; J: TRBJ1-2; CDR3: CASRGVAHDYGYTF
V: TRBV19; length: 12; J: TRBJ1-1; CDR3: CASRGRDTEAFF
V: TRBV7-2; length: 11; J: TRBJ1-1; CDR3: CASREAVEAFF
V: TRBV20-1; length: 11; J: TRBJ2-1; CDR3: CSARGPLEQFF
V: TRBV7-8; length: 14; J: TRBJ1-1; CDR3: CASSDRGRDTEAFF
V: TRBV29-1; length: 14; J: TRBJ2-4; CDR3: CSVEQGSAKNIQYF
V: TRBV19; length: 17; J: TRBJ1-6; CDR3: CASSMETGGYLNSPLHF
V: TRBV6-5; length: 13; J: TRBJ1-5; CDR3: CASRKGGNQPQHF
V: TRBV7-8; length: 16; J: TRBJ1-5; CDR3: CASSLVAGQNYQPQHF
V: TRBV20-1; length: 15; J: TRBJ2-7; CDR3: CSASAPTEAGGEQYF
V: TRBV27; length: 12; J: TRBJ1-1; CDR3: CASSSATGGSFF
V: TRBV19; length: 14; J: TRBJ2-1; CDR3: CASSIRRKNNEQFF
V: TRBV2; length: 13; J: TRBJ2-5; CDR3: CASRKLVAETQYF
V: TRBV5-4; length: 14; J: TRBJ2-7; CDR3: CASSPGGVLYEQYF
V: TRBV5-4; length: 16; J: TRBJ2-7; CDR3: CASSLFSLGGAYEQYF